The 20 T cell receptor beta chains in this list originate from one sample, sequenced in a study of T cells in Graves' hyperthyroidism and ophthalmopathy. Amplification yielded TCR beta CDR3 regions, with RNA transcripts as the source. First-round RT-PCR with HTBI primers amplified the TCR CDR3 region. Each CDR3 protein is one row after TCRdb ran MiXCR on the multiplex PCR reads. The sample consists of some 350,000 distinct CDR3 sequences, roughly 15% of them appearing once. Sequenced sample: blood. These TCRs come from a woman aged 55-70 years with Graves' ophthalmopathy.

In this sample, this clonotype turned up many times. This sequence joins TRBV2 and TRBJ1-2; 8 bases fit TRBD1. CDR1 and CDR2 from the germline V gene are SNHLY and FYNNEI. The CDR3 length is 15 residues. The ends lost 7 bases at V and 3 bases at J; junction bases unmatched: 10. For the CDR3, the DNA is TGTGCCAGCAACTCCCGACAGGGGTACGACTATGGCTACACCTTC. This encodes CASNSRQGYDYGYTF. The full variable domain, with the rest looked up from reference TRBV2 and TRBJ1-2, is EPEVTQTPSHQVTQMGQEVILRCVPISNHLYFYWYRQILGQKVEFLVSFYNNEISEKSEIFDDQFSVERPDGSNFTLKIRSTKLEDSAMYFCASNSRQGYDYGYTFGSGTRLTVV.

This clonotype was found many times. The J gene is TRBJ1-6, the V gene TRBV20-1; maybe TRBD1 (5 bases). This CDR3 comprises 13 residues. Trimming removed 6 bases at V and 7 bases at J, with 13 bases between. The germline V gene encodes CDR1 DFQATT and CDR2 SNEGSKA (reference sequence). DNA for the CDR3: TGCAGTGCCCTTGGGAGGGGCAATTCACCCCTCCACTTT. This codes for CSALGRGNSPLHF.

This clonotype came up a few times. CDR3 residues: CASSLETGTYNEQFF. The CDR3 DNA is TGCGCCAGCAGCTTGGAGACAGGAACCTACAATGAGCAGTTCTTC. The chain has TRBV5-1 and TRBJ2-1; D possibly corresponds to TRBD1 (6 bases). The CDR3 loop spans 15 amino acids. The germline V gene encodes CDR1 SGHRS and CDR2 YFSETQ. With 0 bases removed from V and 2 bases from J, the gap between germline ends came to 9 bases.

This clonotype occurred many times. The chain has TRBV7-3 and TRBJ2-5, with D tentatively TRBD1 (5 bases). With 3 bases removed from V and 1 base from J, the gap between germline ends came to 15 bases. The CDR3 spans 16 residues. Germline V gives CDR1 SGHTA, CDR2 FQGTGA. The CDR3 bases are TGTGCCAGCAGCTTGGGGTTACAGGTCACCCAAGAGACCCAGTACTTC. This gives the protein CASSLGLQVTQETQYF.

This clonotype was seen many times. CDR3 DNA sequence: TGTGCCAGCAGTTACAGGGGGGATAGGGCTGAAGCTTTCTTT. Its protein product is CASSYRGDRAEAFF. The chain joins TRBV7-2 to TRBJ1-1; 8 bases map to TRBD1. The CDR3 is made up of 14 amino acids. CDR1 SGHTA and CDR2 FQGNSA come from the germline V gene. Trimming cost V 6 bases and J 6 bases; bases outside gene matches: 9.

The gene calls are TRBV5-1 and TRBJ2-4, with 14 bases lining up with TRBD2. Germline values: CDR1 SGHRS, CDR2 YFSETQ. The CDR3 loop spans 17 amino acids. The junction had 12 bases not matched to a gene; V was cut back by 4 bases and J by 9 bases. The CDR3 bases are TGCGCCAGCAGCCCAGGACTAGCGGGAGGTCAAGGTTTCATTCAGTACTTC. The encoded protein is CASSPGLAGGQGFIQYF.

The chain has TRBV12-3 or TRBV12-4 and TRBJ2-3; D call uncertain. CDR3 size: 12 residues. Trimming stripped 4 bases from V and 5 bases from J, with 7 bases between. The CDR3 DNA is TGTGCCAGCAGTTCAACAGAAGATACGCAGTATTTT. Translated, it gives CASSSTEDTQYF.

V and J are TRBV7-2 and TRBJ1-5; TRBD1 matches 12 bases. J gave up 6 bases and V 4 bases, and 10 bases lay outside the gene matches. The CDR3 runs 17 residues. The germline CDR1 and CDR2 sequences are SGHTA and FQGNSA. CDR3 in DNA: TGTGCCAGCAGCTGGGACAGGGGGCCCGCAGGGAGTCAGCCCCAGCATTTT. Its protein is CASSWDRGPAGSQPQHF.

The chain combines TRBV28 with TRBJ2-7; 10 nucleotides align to TRBD1. The CDR3 loop spans 15 amino acids. V gave up 3 bases and J gave up 2 bases; unmatched junction bases: 4. The germline CDR1 and CDR2 sequences are MDHEN and SYDVKM. This CDR3 is CASSFPGQGPYEQYF. The DNA of the CDR3 is TGTGCCAGCAGTTTCCCGGGACAGGGGCCCTACGAGCAGTACTTC.

This clonotype has just a few counts. The chain links TRBV7-2 to TRBJ1-2, with a tentative D call TRBD1 (5 bases). With 5 bases removed from V and 7 bases from J, the gap between germline ends came to 20 bases. This CDR3 is built from 15 residues. Germline CDR1 reads SGHTA; CDR2 reads FQGNSA. This chain's CDR3 is CASSPAGEGLGGYTF. CDR3 sequence (DNA): TGTGCCAGCAGCCCAGCGGGTGAGGGGTTAGGTGGCTACACCTTC.

This clonotype has only a few counts. The chain is built from TRBV6-5 and TRBJ1-1, with TRBD1 as a possible D gene (5 bases). CDR3 length equals 14 residues. Looked up from germline, CDR1 is MNHEY and CDR2 is SVGAGI. V lost 3 bases, J lost 3 bases, and 11 bases lay in between. CDR3 sequence (DNA): TGTGCCAGCAGTTATGGGCAGGGTTACACTGAAGCTTTCTTT. Residues: CASSYGQGYTEAFF.

This clonotype was counted many times. The V gene is TRBV28, the J gene TRBJ2-7, with D perhaps matching TRBD2 (6 bases). The CDR3 consists of 14 residues. The germline gives CDR1 MDHEN, CDR2 SYDVKM. The CDR3 protein is CATGPWQGGYEQYF. The CDR3 DNA reads TGTGCTACCGGCCCGTGGCAGGGAGGTTACGAGCAGTACTTC.

This clonotype was picked up many times. The chain recombines TRBV30 with TRBJ2-5; D is perhaps TRBD2 (6 bases). Germline V lookup: CDR1 GTSNPN, CDR2 SVGIG (reference sequence). The germline V and J ends were trimmed by 0 bases and 4 bases, with 9 bases remaining between them. The CDR3 contains 13 residues. This chain's CDR3 is CAWSVGGAETQYF. The CDR3 coding sequence is TGTGCCTGGAGTGTAGGAGGGGCAGAGACCCAGTACTTC.

At least ten counts were recorded for this clonotype. The rearrangement links TRBV12-3 or TRBV12-4 to TRBJ1-1, with TRBD1 matching 9 bases. J gave up 5 bases and V 6 bases, and 7 bases lay outside the gene matches. This CDR3 comprises 14 residues. CDR3 residues: CASSQDRGGTEAFF. CDR3 DNA: TGTGCCAGCAGCCAGGACAGGGGAGGAACTGAAGCTTTCTTT.

The chain carries TRBV12-3 or TRBV12-4 and TRBJ2-1; a possible D gene is TRBD2 (6 bases). The CDR3 runs 13 residues. The V gene lost 5 bases and the J gene lost 13 bases, with 18 bases spanning the gap. In DNA form, the CDR3 reads TGTGCCAGCAGTCTAGGGGTAGCGGATTTCCAGTTCTTC. Translated, it gives CASSLGVADFQFF.

This clonotype was seen ten or more times. V is TRBV28 and J is TRBJ2-7; 8 bases agree with TRBD1. Trimming cost V 5 bases and J 7 bases; bases outside gene matches: 13. The germline V gene has CDR1 MDHEN and CDR2 SYDVKM. The CDR3 has 15 amino acids. The CDR3 is CASSAGTGPLGEQYF. In DNA form, the CDR3 reads TGTGCCAGCAGTGCCGGGACAGGCCCACTCGGGGAGCAGTACTTC.

This chain joins TRBV28 and TRBJ2-7; D is unresolved. V gave up 1 base and J gave up 3 bases, with 13 bases separating them. The CDR3 contains 15 residues. Germline assignment: CDR1 MDHEN and CDR2 SYDVKM. The CDR3 coding sequence is TGTGCCAGCAGTTTATCCTTAGAGCAGAACTACGAGCAGTACTTC. Its translation is CASSLSLEQNYEQYF.

This clonotype was observed at least ten times. The chain joins TRBV20-1 to TRBJ2-7; 7 bases align to TRBD1. After removal of 3 bases from V and 1 base from J, the junction contained 9 bases not matched to a gene. Per germline, CDR1 DFQATT and CDR2 SNEGSKA (reference sequence). The CDR3 extends over 15 amino acids. The CDR3 spells CSARVRDSPSYEQYF. CDR3 sequence (DNA): TGCAGTGCTAGGGTCCGGGACAGTCCATCCTACGAGCAGTACTTC.

This clonotype was seen repeatedly, ten times or more. This sequence joins TRBV5-6 and TRBJ2-7, with D perhaps TRBD1 (6 bases). The V and J ends lost 4 bases and 0 bases respectively, with 11 bases between them. The germline V gene encodes CDR1 SGHDT and CDR2 YYEEEE. The CDR3 consists of 14 residues. The CDR3 region has the DNA TGTGCCAGCAGCCCGGGACATCTCTCCTACGAGCAGTACTTC. This gives the protein CASSPGHLSYEQYF.

The sample holds many counts of this clonotype. In nucleotides, the CDR3 is TGCAGTGCTAGCGGGGGAATAGCGGGAGCATACGAGCAGTACTTC. Protein product: CSASGGIAGAYEQYF. V and J are TRBV20-1 and TRBJ2-7, with 9 bases that match TRBD2. Looked up from germline, CDR1 is DFQATT and CDR2 is SNEGSKA (reference sequence). This CDR3 spans 15 amino acids. V lost 3 bases and J lost 4; bases outside the gene matches: 10.